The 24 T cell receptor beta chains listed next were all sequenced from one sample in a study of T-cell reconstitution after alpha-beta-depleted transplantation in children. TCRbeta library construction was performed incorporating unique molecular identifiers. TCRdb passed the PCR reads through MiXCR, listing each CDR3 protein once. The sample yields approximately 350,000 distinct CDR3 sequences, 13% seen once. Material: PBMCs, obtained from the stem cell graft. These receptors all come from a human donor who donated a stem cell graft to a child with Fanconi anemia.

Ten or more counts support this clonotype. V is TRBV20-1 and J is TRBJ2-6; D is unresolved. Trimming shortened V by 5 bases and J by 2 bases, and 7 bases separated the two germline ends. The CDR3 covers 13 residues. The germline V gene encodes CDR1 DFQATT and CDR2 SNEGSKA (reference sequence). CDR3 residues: CSAFRAGANVLTF. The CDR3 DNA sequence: TGCAGTGCTTTTCGGGCTGGGGCCAACGTCCTGACTTTC.

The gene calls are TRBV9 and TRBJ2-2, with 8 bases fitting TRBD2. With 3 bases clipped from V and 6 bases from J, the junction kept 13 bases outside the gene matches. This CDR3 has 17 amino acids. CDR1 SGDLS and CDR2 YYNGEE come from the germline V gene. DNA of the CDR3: TGTGCCAGCAGCGCGGGGGGGGCAACTACGGTTGCCGGGGAGCTGTTTTTT. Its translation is CASSAGGATTVAGELFF.

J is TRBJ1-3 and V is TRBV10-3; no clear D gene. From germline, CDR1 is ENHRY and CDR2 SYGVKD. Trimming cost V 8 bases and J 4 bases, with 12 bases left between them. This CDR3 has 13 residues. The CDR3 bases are TGTGCCATCTCTGATGGGAAAGGAAACACCATATATTTT. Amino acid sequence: CAISDGKGNTIYF.

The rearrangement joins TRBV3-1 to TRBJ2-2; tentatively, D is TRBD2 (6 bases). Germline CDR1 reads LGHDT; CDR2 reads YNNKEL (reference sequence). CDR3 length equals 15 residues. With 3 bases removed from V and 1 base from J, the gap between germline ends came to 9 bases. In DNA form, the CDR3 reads TGTGCCAGCAGCCACGGAGGGAGGAACACCGGGGAGCTGTTTTTT. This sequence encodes CASSHGGRNTGELFF.

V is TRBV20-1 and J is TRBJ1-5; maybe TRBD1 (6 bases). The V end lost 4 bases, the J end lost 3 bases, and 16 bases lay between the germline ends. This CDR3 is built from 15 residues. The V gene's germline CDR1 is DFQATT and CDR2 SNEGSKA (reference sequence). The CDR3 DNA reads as TGCAGTGCTACCCCCAGCGACAGGTTCAATCAGCCCCAGCATTTT. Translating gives CSATPSDRFNQPQHF.

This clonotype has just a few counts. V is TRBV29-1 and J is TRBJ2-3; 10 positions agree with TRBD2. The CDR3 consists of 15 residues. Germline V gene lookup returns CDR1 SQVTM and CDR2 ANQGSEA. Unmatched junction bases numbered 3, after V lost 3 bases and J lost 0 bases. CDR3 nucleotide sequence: TGCAGCGTTGATACTAGCGGGGTGAGCACAGATACGCAGTATTTT. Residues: CSVDTSGVSTDTQYF.

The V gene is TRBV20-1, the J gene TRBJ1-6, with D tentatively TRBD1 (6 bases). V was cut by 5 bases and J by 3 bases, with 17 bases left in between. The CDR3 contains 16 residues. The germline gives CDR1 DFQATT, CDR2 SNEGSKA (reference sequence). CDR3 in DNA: TGCAGTGCTGCTATACAGGGAAAGCTCTATAATTCACCCCTCCACTTT. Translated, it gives CSAAIQGKLYNSPLHF.

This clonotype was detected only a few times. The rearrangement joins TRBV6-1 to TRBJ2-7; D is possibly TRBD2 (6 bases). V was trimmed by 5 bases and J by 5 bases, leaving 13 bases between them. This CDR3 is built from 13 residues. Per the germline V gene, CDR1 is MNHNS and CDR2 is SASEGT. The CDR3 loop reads CASSPRGLDEQYF. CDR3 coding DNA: TGTGCCAGCAGTCCCCGGGGACTTGACGAGCAGTACTTC.

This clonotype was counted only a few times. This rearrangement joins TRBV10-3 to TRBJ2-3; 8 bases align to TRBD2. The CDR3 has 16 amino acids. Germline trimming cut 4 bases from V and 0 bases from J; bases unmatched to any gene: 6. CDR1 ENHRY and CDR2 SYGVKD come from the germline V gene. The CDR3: CAISVAGGSSTDTQYF. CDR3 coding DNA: TGTGCCATCAGTGTCGCGGGAGGCAGTAGCACAGATACGCAGTATTTT.

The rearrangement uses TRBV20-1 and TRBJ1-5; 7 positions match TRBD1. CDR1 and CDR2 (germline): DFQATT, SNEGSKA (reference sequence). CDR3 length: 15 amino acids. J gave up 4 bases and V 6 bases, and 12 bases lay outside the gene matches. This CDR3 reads CSATPGQEVNQPQHF. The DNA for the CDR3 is TGCAGTGCAACCCCAGGACAGGAGGTGAATCAGCCCCAGCATTTT.

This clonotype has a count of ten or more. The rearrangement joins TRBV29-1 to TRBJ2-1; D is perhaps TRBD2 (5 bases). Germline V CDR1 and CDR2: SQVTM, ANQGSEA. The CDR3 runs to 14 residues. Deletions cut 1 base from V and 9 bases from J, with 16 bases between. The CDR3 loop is CSVEGGSHTVEQFF. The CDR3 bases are TGCAGCGTTGAAGGCGGGTCGCACACCGTTGAGCAGTTCTTC.

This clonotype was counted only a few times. CDR3 nucleotides: TGCGCCAGCAGCCAAGATCTTCTCCAGGGGGGCTACAATGAGCAGTTCTTC. It specifies CASSQDLLQGGYNEQFF. The rearrangement uses TRBV4-3 and TRBJ2-1; D possibly corresponds to TRBD1 (7 bases). V dropped 0 bases and J dropped 3 bases, with 15 bases sitting between them. The V gene's germline CDR1 is LGHNA and CDR2 YSLEER. There are 17 residues in the CDR3.

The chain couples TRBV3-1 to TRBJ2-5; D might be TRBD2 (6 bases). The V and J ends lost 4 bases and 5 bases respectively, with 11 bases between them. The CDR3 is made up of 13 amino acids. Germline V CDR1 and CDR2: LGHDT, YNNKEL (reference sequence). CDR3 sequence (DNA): TGTGCCAGCAGCCCCCGGGAGCGGGAGACCCAGTACTTC. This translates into CASSPRERETQYF.

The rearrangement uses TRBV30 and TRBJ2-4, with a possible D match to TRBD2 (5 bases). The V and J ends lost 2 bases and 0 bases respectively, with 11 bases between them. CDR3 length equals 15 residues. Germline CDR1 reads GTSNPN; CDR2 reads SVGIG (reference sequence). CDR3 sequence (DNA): TGTGCCTGGAGTTTCGCCGGACTAGCCAAAAACATTCAGTACTTC. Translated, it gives CAWSFAGLAKNIQYF.

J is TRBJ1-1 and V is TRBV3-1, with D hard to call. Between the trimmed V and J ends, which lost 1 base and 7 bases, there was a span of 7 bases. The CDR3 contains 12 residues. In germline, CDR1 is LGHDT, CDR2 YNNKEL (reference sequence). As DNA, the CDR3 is TGTGCCAGCAGCCAAGTCGGGGATGAAGCTTTCTTT. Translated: CASSQVGDEAFF.

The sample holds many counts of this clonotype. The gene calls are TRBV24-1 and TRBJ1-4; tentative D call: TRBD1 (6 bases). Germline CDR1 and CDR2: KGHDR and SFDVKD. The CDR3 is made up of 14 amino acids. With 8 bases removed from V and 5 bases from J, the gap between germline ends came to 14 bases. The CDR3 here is CATNAPTGNEKLFF. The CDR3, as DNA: TGTGCCACCAACGCTCCAACAGGGAATGAAAAACTGTTTTTT.

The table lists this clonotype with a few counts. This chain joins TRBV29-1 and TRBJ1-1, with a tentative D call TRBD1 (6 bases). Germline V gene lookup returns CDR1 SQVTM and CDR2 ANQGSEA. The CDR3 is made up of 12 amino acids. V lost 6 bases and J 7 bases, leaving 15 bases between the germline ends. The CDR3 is CSVLTGTNEAFF. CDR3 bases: TGCAGCGTCCTAACCGGGACAAATGAAGCTTTCTTT.

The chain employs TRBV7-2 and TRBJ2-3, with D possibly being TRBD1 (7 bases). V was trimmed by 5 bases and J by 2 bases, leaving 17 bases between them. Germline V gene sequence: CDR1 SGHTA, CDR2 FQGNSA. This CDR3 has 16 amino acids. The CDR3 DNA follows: TGTGCCAGCAGCCTCATGGAGGGGGCGTTCACAGATACGCAGTATTTT. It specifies CASSLMEGAFTDTQYF.

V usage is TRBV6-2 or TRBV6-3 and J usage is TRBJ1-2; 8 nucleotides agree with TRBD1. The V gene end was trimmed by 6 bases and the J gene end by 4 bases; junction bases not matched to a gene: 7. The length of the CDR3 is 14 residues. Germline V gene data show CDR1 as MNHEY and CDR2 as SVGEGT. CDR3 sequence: CASRDRDRTYGYTF. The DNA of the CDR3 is TGTGCCAGCAGGGATCGGGACAGGACCTATGGCTACACCTTC.

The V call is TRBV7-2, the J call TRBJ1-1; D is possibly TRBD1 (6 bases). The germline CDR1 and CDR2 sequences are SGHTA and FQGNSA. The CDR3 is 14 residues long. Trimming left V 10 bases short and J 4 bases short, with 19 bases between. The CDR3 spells CAMVAGGQGTEAFF. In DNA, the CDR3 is TGTGCCATGGTCGCTGGGGGGCAGGGCACTGAAGCTTTCTTT.

Here the CDR3 reads CASRHSGTVAHEQYF. CDR3 nucleotide sequence: TGTGCCAGCAGGCACAGCGGGACAGTCGCCCACGAGCAGTACTTC. J is TRBJ2-7 and V is TRBV6-2 or TRBV6-3; either TRBD1 or TRBD2 may fit D (7 bases each). Trimming took off 6 bases at V and 5 bases at J, with 20 bases between the two ends. Germline CDR1 reads MNHEY; CDR2 reads SVGEGT. The CDR3 contains 15 residues.

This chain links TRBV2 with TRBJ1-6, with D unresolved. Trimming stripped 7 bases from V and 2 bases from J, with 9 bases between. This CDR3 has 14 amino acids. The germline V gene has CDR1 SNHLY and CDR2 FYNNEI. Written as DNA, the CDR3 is TGTGCCAGCAAGGACGACGCCTATAATTCACCCCTCCACTTT. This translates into CASKDDAYNSPLHF. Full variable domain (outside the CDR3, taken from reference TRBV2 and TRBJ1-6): EPEVTQTPSHQVTQMGQEVILRCVPISNHLYFYWYRQILGQKVEFLVSFYNNEISEKSEIFDDQFSVERPDGSNFTLKIRSTKLEDSAMYFCASKDDAYNSPLHFGNGTRLTVT.

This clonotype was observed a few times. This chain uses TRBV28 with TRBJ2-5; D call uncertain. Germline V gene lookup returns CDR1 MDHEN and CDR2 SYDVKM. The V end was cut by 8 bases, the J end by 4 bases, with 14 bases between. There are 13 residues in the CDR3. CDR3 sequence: CASRAHIGETQYF. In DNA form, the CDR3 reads TGTGCCAGCCGGGCCCATATTGGAGAGACCCAGTACTTC.

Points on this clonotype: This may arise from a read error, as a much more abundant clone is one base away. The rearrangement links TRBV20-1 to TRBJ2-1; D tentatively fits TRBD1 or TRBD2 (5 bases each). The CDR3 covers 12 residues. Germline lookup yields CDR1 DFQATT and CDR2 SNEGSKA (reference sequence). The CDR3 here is CSAAQGPNERFF. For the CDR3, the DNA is TGCAGTGCCGCCCAGGGACCAAATGAGCGGTTCTTC.